A single sample is the source of the 29 T cell receptor beta chains below, sequenced in a study of T-cell memory formation after mild COVID-19. TCRdb reprocessed the 5' RACE reads with MiXCR, giving one entry per CDR3 protein. The repertoire holds hundreds of thousands of distinct CDR3 sequences, with 15% to 20% as singletons. The source material was PBMCs or a T cell subset sorted from them (not recorded which). Source of these receptors: a man aged 18 to 30 who had mild COVID-19 (a few samples of this study predate the infection). Cell type and time point are not known.

This chain uses TRBV20-1 with TRBJ2-7; the D call may be TRBD1 or TRBD2 (5 bases each). The length of the CDR3 is 11 residues. The germline V and J ends were trimmed by 5 bases and 3 bases, with 8 bases remaining between them. In germline, CDR1 is DFQATT, CDR2 SNEGSKA (reference sequence). CDR3 region: CSARDGYEQYF. The DNA of the CDR3 is TGCAGTGCTCGGGACGGCTACGAGCAGTACTTC.

The genes are TRBV5-4 and TRBJ2-7; 8 positions agree with TRBD1. In germline, CDR1 is SGHNT, CDR2 YYREEE (reference sequence). The trim removed 5 bases at V and 1 base at J, leaving 5 bases unmatched. This CDR3 region has 14 residues. The CDR3 nucleotides are TGTGCCAGCAGTCGGGACAGGCGTTCCTACGAGCAGTACTTC. Its protein product is CASSRDRRSYEQYF.

This chain connects TRBV6-5 to TRBJ2-5; perhaps TRBD1 as D (5 bases). The CDR3 loop spans 14 amino acids. The V and J ends lost 4 bases and 1 base respectively, with 10 bases between them. Per the germline V gene, CDR1 is MNHEY and CDR2 is SVGAGI. CDR3 sequence: CASSSLRAQETQYF. As DNA, the CDR3 is TGTGCCAGCAGTTCCCTCAGGGCCCAAGAGACCCAGTACTTC.

This rearrangement joins TRBV7-2 to TRBJ2-7; D may be TRBD2 (6 bases). V was pared by 0 bases and J by 0 bases, with 12 bases between. The V gene's germline CDR1 is SGHTA and CDR2 FQGNSA. The CDR3 totals 16 residues. The CDR3 sequence is CASSLAGTPSSYEQYF. In nucleotides, the CDR3 is TGTGCCAGCAGCTTAGCGGGGACTCCAAGCTCCTACGAGCAGTACTTC.

Ten or more counts support this clonotype. This sequence joins TRBV4-1 and TRBJ2-1; 8 bases map to TRBD2. The CDR3 is 15 amino acids. The V segment lost 4 bases and the J segment 5 bases; nucleotides outside the gene matches: 7. The germline V gene has CDR1 MGHRA and CDR2 YSYEKL. The CDR3 reads CASSPREGRHNEQFF. CDR3 nucleotide sequence: TGCGCCAGCAGCCCCCGGGAGGGAAGGCACAATGAGCAGTTCTTC.

Only a few counts were recorded for this clonotype. The gene calls are TRBV20-1 and TRBJ1-4; D might be TRBD1 (6 bases). With 4 bases removed from V and 6 bases from J, the gap between germline ends came to 6 bases. This CDR3 is 11 amino acids long. The germline V gene encodes CDR1 DFQATT and CDR2 SNEGSKA (reference sequence). The DNA of the CDR3 is TGCAGTGCTAACAGGGATGAAAAACTGTTTTTT. This gives the protein CSANRDEKLFF.

The DNA for the CDR3 is TGTGCCAGCAGCTTAGGCGGGGGGGCCACAGATACGCAGTATTTT. Protein product: CASSLGGGATDTQYF. The chain couples TRBV7-2 to TRBJ2-3; TRBD2 matches 9 bases. This CDR3 has 15 residues. Trimming removed 1 base from V and 2 bases from J; junction bases left unmatched: 1. Per germline, CDR1 SGHTA and CDR2 FQGNSA. Supplemented by reference TRBV7-2 and TRBJ2-3, the full variable domain reads GAGVSQSPSNKVTEKGKDVELRCDPISGHTALYWYRQSLGQGLEFLIYFQGNSAPDKSGLPSDRFSAERTGGSVSTLTIQRTQQEDSAVYLCASSLGGGATDTQYFGPGTRLTVL.

A note on this clonotype: A read error may account for a junction end that differs from germline. The V gene is TRBV5-1, the J gene TRBJ2-3, with 8 bases fitting TRBD2. The germline CDR1 and CDR2 sequences are SGHRS and YFSETQ. This CDR3 has 14 residues. This CDR3 reads CASSFGGAQDSQYF. CDR3 coding DNA: TGCGCCAGCAGCTTCGGGGGGGCGCAAGATTCGCAGTATTTT. Looking up the rest from reference TRBV5-1 and TRBJ2-3 gives the full variable domain: KAGVTQTPRYLIKTRGQQVTLSCSPISGHRSVSWYQQTPGQGLQFLFEYFSETQRNKGNFPGRFSGRQFSNSRSEMNVSTLELGDSALYLCASSFGGAQDSQYFGPGTRLTVL.

Only a few counts were recorded for this clonotype. The genes are TRBV3-1 and TRBJ2-5; D not certain. CDR1 is LGHDT and CDR2 is YNNKEL in the germline V gene (reference sequence). CDR3 length: 14 amino acids. V gave up 1 base and J gave up 1 base, with 7 bases separating them. The CDR3 nucleotides are TGTGCCAGCAGCCAAGGTTGGGGCCAAGAGACCCAGTACTTC. Its protein product is CASSQGWGQETQYF.

This clonotype has only a few counts. CDR3 amino acids: CASSPTGDTEAFF. DNA for the CDR3: TGTGCCAGCTCACCTACAGGAGACACTGAAGCTTTCTTT. The gene calls are TRBV18 and TRBJ1-1, with TRBD1 as a possible D gene (5 bases). Germline V gives CDR1 KGHSH, CDR2 LQKENI. This CDR3 comprises 13 residues. With 3 bases removed from V and 3 bases from J, the gap between germline ends came to 8 bases.

This chain joins TRBV12-3 or TRBV12-4 and TRBJ1-5; D is ambiguous. The ends were cut back, 4 bases at V and 4 bases at J, with 8 bases in the middle. This CDR3 spans 13 amino acids. The CDR3 loop is CASSSRENQPQHF. CDR3 DNA sequence: TGTGCCAGCAGTTCCCGGGAAAATCAGCCCCAGCATTTT.

This clonotype was found many times. CDR3 amino acids: CSGNSKETQYF. The CDR3 DNA follows: TGCAGCGGGAATTCGAAAGAGACCCAGTACTTC. This rearrangement joins TRBV29-1 to TRBJ2-5; no reliable D call. CDR1 and CDR2 (germline): SQVTM, ANQGSEA. The CDR3 has 11 residues. V lost 7 bases and J 3 bases, leaving 9 bases between the germline ends.

This clonotype was seen ten or more times. At one of its ends the junction is not consistent with the germline gene, which may arise from a read error. The J gene is TRBJ1-1, the V gene TRBV5-1, with D maybe TRBD1 (6 bases). The CDR3 has 13 amino acids. Per germline, CDR1 SGHRS and CDR2 YFSETQ. The CDR3 loop reads CASSLGGNTEAFF. In DNA form, the CDR3 reads TGTGCCAGCAGCTTAGGGGGGAACACTGAAGCTTTCTTT.

The chain uses TRBV11-2 and TRBJ2-1, with 8 bases fitting TRBD2. The CDR3 runs 15 residues. The trim removed 1 base at V and 5 bases at J, leaving 4 bases unmatched. Per germline, CDR1 SGHAT and CDR2 FQNNGV. CDR3 sequence (DNA): TGTGCCAGCAGCTTAGGAGCGGGGGCTCACAATGAGCAGTTCTTC. Protein sequence: CASSLGAGAHNEQFF.

This clonotype has just a few counts. A junction boundary mismatches the germline segment, possibly from a read error. The chain uses TRBV28 and TRBJ2-2, with D uncertain. The CDR3 loop spans 13 amino acids. CDR1 and CDR2 from the germline V gene are MDHEN and SYDVKM. This CDR3 reads CACLSGQGGELFF. CDR3 DNA: TGCGCTTGCCTGTCGGGTCAAGGCGGGGAGCTGTTTTTT.

This clonotype came up a few times. The chain employs TRBV5-1 and TRBJ2-2; 10 bases are a match to TRBD1. The V segment lost 4 bases and the J segment 5 bases; nucleotides outside the gene matches: 5. Looked up from germline, CDR1 is SGHRS and CDR2 is YFSETQ. The CDR3 is 15 residues long. CDR3 sequence reads: CASSRRDRGTGELFF. The CDR3 nucleotides read TGCGCCAGCAGCAGGAGGGACAGGGGAACCGGGGAGCTGTTTTTT.

The chain recombines TRBV4-3 with TRBJ1-2, with D unclear. Trimming removed 1 base from V and 0 bases from J, with 12 bases in between. The CDR3 is 16 amino acids. CDR1 LGHNA and CDR2 YSLEER come from the germline V gene. The CDR3 DNA reads TGCGCCAGCAGCCAAGGGCGGGAGGAAACTAACTATGGCTACACCTTC. It codes for CASSQGREETNYGYTF.

The chain carries TRBV5-5 and TRBJ2-1; TRBD2 might be the D (5 bases). Deletions cut 0 bases from V and 9 bases from J, with 10 bases between. The germline CDR1 and CDR2 sequences are SGHKS and YYEKEE (reference sequence). The CDR3 is made up of 13 amino acids. The CDR3 sequence: CASSLGLSGEQFF. The CDR3, as DNA: TGTGCCAGCAGCTTGGGACTCAGCGGTGAGCAGTTCTTC. Based on the CDR3 plus reference TRBV5-5 and TRBJ2-1, the full variable domain is DAGVTQSPTHLIKTRGQQVTLRCSPISGHKSVSWYQQVLGQGPQFIFQYYEKEERGRGNFPDRFSARQFPNYSSELNVNALLLGDSALYLCASSLGLSGEQFFGPGTRLTVL.

The chain has TRBV7-8 and TRBJ2-7; D is unresolved. Trimming stripped 2 bases from V and 0 bases from J, with 8 bases between. Germline CDR1 reads SGHVS; CDR2 reads FQNEAQ. This CDR3 spans 14 amino acids. The CDR3 protein is CASSLLVSSYEQYF. CDR3 nucleotides: TGTGCCAGCAGCTTACTGGTGAGCTCCTACGAGCAGTACTTC.

This clonotype was observed at least ten times. V and J are TRBV27 and TRBJ1-5; no firm D call. The germline V and J ends were trimmed by 5 bases and 3 bases, with 5 bases remaining between them. Per the germline V gene, CDR1 is MNHEY and CDR2 is SMNVEV (reference sequence). This CDR3 contains 12 residues. The CDR3 sequence: CASSPINQPQHF. CDR3 bases: TGTGCCAGCAGTCCGATCAATCAGCCCCAGCATTTT.

This clonotype showed up just a few times. The chain joins TRBV18 to TRBJ1-1; possibly TRBD1 for D (6 bases). The V end lost 4 bases, the J end lost 1 base, and 13 bases lay between the germline ends. Germline CDR1 is KGHSH and CDR2 is LQKENI. The CDR3 contains 15 residues. In DNA form, the CDR3 reads TGTGCCAGCTCACTGACGACAGGTCAGAACACTGAAGCTTTCTTT. Amino acids: CASSLTTGQNTEAFF. The entire variable domain, with the rest obtained from reference TRBV18 and TRBJ1-1, is as follows: NAGVMQNPRHLVRRRGQEARLRCSPMKGHSHVYWYRQLPEEGLKFMVYLQKENIIDESGMPKERFSAEFPKEGPSILRIQQVVRGDSAAYFCASSLTTGQNTEAFFGQGTRLTVV.

The chain links TRBV5-1 to TRBJ2-3; a weak D match, TRBD1 (6 bases). Deletions cut 2 bases from V and 3 bases from J, with 13 bases between. Germline V CDR1 and CDR2: SGHRS, YFSETQ. The CDR3 has 15 residues. The CDR3 DNA is TGCGCCAGCAGCTTCAACAGGGTCACGACAGATACGCAGTATTTT. Translation: CASSFNRVTTDTQYF. Combining the CDR3 with reference TRBV5-1 and TRBJ2-3 gives the whole variable domain KAGVTQTPRYLIKTRGQQVTLSCSPISGHRSVSWYQQTPGQGLQFLFEYFSETQRNKGNFPGRFSGRQFSNSRSEMNVSTLELGDSALYLCASSFNRVTTDTQYFGPGTRLTVL.

This clonotype was observed a few times. For the CDR3, the DNA is TGTGCCAGCAGCTTAGGGGGGAATCGAAGAGAGTTCTTC. Translating it yields CASSLGGNRREFF. The chain joins TRBV7-9 to TRBJ2-1, with D perhaps assigned TRBD1 or TRBD2 (5 bases each). This CDR3 has 13 amino acids. V lost 1 base, J lost 14 bases, and 15 bases lay in between. CDR1 is SEHNR, CDR2 FQNEAQ, per germline (reference sequence).

DNA for the CDR3: TGTGCCAGCAGTCCCCGGGCAGCCTTCAATCAGCCCCAGCATTTT. Translation gives CASSPRAAFNQPQHF. This sequence joins TRBV12-3 or TRBV12-4 and TRBJ1-5; D is uncertain. V dropped 5 bases and J dropped 3 bases, with 14 bases sitting between them. The CDR3 totals 15 residues.

There are a few counts of this clonotype. This chain connects TRBV7-3 to TRBJ2-1; 9 nucleotides line up with TRBD1. This CDR3 contains 15 residues. Trimming took 2 bases from V and 6 from J; bases not matched to a gene: 5. In germline, CDR1 is SGHTA, CDR2 FQGTGA. In nucleotides, the CDR3 is TGTGCCAGCAGCTTACAGGGACAGGGATTCAATGAGCAGTTCTTC. Translating it yields CASSLQGQGFNEQFF.

The chain has TRBV6-1 and TRBJ2-3; TRBD2 matches at 11 bases. Trimming took 4 bases from V and 8 from J; bases not matched to a gene: 8. Per the germline V gene, CDR1 is MNHNS and CDR2 is SASEGT. The CDR3 sequence is 15 residues long. For the CDR3, the DNA is TGTGCCAGCAGTGCCCGGACTAGCGGGTCGGGTACGCAGTATTTT. Amino acids: CASSARTSGSGTQYF.

The V call is TRBV20-1, the J call TRBJ2-7; the match to TRBD2 covers 9 bases. The CDR3 length is 14 residues. CDR1 is DFQATT, CDR2 SNEGSKA, per germline (reference sequence). The trim removed 5 bases at V and 0 bases at J, leaving 5 bases unmatched. DNA for the CDR3: TGCAGTGCTGCGAGCGGGGGGAGCTCCTACGAGCAGTACGTC. This sequence encodes CSAASGGSSYEQYV.

The V and J genes are TRBV15 and TRBJ1-5; the D gene is possibly TRBD1 (5 bases). There are 14 residues in the CDR3. Per germline, CDR1 LNHNV and CDR2 YYDKDF (reference sequence). Trimming left V 0 bases short and J 5 bases short, with 8 bases between. CDR3 sequence: CATSRDRGDQPQHF. CDR3 in DNA: TGTGCCACCAGCAGAGATCGGGGGGATCAGCCCCAGCATTTT. The whole variable domain, remainder taken from reference TRBV15 and TRBJ1-5, is DAMVIQNPRYQVTQFGKPVTLSCSQTLNHNVMYWYQQKSSQAPKLLFHYYDKDFNNEADTPDNFQSRRPNTSFCFLDIRSPGLGDTAMYLCATSRDRGDQPQHFGDGTRLSIL.

In its sample, this clonotype was seen a few times. The chain is built from TRBV12-3 or TRBV12-4 and TRBJ2-5; possible D gene TRBD1, 7 bases. V lost 5 bases to trimming and J lost 4 bases, with 14 bases between them. The length of the CDR3 is 14 residues. The CDR3: CASSPQGGGETQYF. CDR3 DNA sequence: TGTGCCAGCAGTCCCCAGGGGGGAGGAGAGACCCAGTACTTC.